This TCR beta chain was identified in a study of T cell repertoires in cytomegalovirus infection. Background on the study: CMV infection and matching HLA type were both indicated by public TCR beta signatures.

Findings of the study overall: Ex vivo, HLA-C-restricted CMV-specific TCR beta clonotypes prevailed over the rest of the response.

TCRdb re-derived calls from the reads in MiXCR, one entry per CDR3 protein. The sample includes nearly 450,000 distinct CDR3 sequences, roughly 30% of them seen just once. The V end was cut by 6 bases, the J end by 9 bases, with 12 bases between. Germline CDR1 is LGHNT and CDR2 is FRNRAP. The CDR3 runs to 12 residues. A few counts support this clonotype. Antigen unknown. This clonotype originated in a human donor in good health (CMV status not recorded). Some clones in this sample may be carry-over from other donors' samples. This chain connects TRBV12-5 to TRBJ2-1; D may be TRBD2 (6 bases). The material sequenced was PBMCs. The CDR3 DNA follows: TGTGCTAGTGGATCACTAGCTTCTGAGCAGTTCTTC. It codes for CASGSLASEQFF.